The 4 T cell receptor beta chains below all came from one sample that was sequenced in a study of blood T cells in healthy people across ages. The use of a sample-barcoded 5' primer and a J-beta primer mix characterized a second PCR of 7 to 11 cycles. One entry per CDR3 protein results from TCRdb running MiXCR on the 5' RACE reads. The sample includes more than 1,000,000 distinct CDR3 sequences, less than 25% of them seen just once. Another study also made use of these data, one on T cells of mothers and their children.

Sequencing input: blood. Receptor source: a girl aged 2 to 10 in good health.

This clonotype was detected a few times. This chain joins TRBV28 and TRBJ2-1, with a weak D call TRBD2 (5 bases). V lost 2 bases to trimming and J lost 8 bases, with 10 bases between them. From germline, CDR1 is MDHEN and CDR2 SYDVKM. The CDR3 contains 13 residues. CDR3 loop: CASSLEGIDEQFF. CDR3 nucleotides: TGTGCCAGCAGTTTAGAGGGCATCGATGAGCAGTTCTTC.

This rearrangement joins TRBV12-3 or TRBV12-4 to TRBJ1-2, with TRBD1 as a possible D gene (6 bases). Trimming left V 5 bases short and J 5 bases short, with 12 bases between. The CDR3 is made up of 13 amino acids. The CDR3 DNA is TGTGCCAGCAGTCCCCCGGACAGTTATGGCTACACCTTC. Its translation is CASSPPDSYGYTF.

The rearrangement uses TRBV7-9 and TRBJ2-7, with TRBD1 identical over 8 bases. The end of the DNA is better explained by TRBJ2-1, so the J call may be wrong. This CDR3 spans 15 amino acids. Germline V gene lookup returns CDR1 SEHNR and CDR2 FQNEAQ (reference sequence). CDR3 coding DNA: TGTGCCAGCAGCAGACCGGGACAGGATCACAATGAGCAGTTCTTC. Translation gives CASSRPGQDHNEQFF.

This clonotype was counted a few times. The chain links TRBV29-1 to TRBJ2-7, with 7 bases matching TRBD2. The J segment lost 6 bases and the V segment lost 7 bases, leaving 6 bases of the junction unmatched. The CDR3 is 11 residues long. The germline V gene has CDR1 SQVTM and CDR2 ANQGSEA. Here the CDR3 reads CSGGEGSEQYF. DNA of the CDR3: TGCAGCGGTGGGGAGGGGTCCGAGCAGTACTTC.